Here is one T cell receptor beta chain with its context. This clone was observed a few times. This clone's antigen is unknown. Base-call qualities are not available, and no considerably larger clone is one nucleotide away. The data stem from a study of blood T cell repertoires in COVID-19 (TCRdb year 2020). The study in broad terms: The collaborator samples originated in the United States, Italy and Spain and spanned the acute and convalescent phases of COVID-19. Where HLA class I and class II types were available, the types were taken from metadata supplied by the sample provider, not from assay-based typing. The repertoires were made available in a free public database intended to serve as a resource for research on the immune response to SARS-CoV-2. A de-identified subject ID, COVID-19 status, age in years and sex were almost always included in the sample metadata. The material from the prospective study consisted of cDNA or gDNA derived from T cells, B-cell-depleted T cells, or PBMCs. The samples were drawn from two sources: the first 160 participants of the ongoing ImmuneRACE study, and some 1,300 subjects contributed by 6 global collaborators. Deeply sampled blood TCRbeta repertoires from subjects exposed to, actively infected with, or recovered from COVID-19 were included in the dataset.

On the study overall, not on this receptor specifically: The quantity of clinical and demographic metadata differed by source and by participant and was supplied without curation.

One collaborating source in Seattle enrolled patients during active infection and followed them longitudinally through the course of disease. Collaborating institutions collected whole blood in K2EDTA tubes following their own protocols. For TCRbeta analysis, collaborators shipped samples as frozen whole blood, isolated PBMCs, or DNA extracted from either of those sample types. Looking up the germline V gene yields CDR1 MDHEN and CDR2 SYDVKM. Spanning cysteine to phenylalanine, the CDR3 consists of 13 amino acids. Here the CDR3 DNA is all that survives: 39 bases in frame from base 1. The trim is 6 bases for V and 4 bases for J, with a gap of 12 bases between the germline ends. TCRbeta CDR3 regions were amplified from genomic DNA by means of the immunoSEQ Assay, a bias-controlled multiplex PCR. Processing in the source paper ran as follows. Within the assay, amplification of reference gene primers was used to estimate how many nucleated cells each sample contained. To quantify the absolute abundance of each unique TCRbeta CDR3 rearrangement, sequence reads were collapsed and filtered. For each sample, productive Simpson clonality was calculated as the square root of Simpson's diversity index across productive rearrangements. This is the immuneACCESS table as TCRdb keeps it, with only in-frame sequences that have V and J called. A part of the clones is gone; compared with another copy, unresolved V genes explain less than half, and the rest is unexplained. V, J and clone size derive from that table, while D and trimming were established from the DNA sequence. The sample yields roughly 150,000 clones; 84% were counted once. The ten most abundant clones make up 2.5% to 3% of the sample.

This receptor was obtained from a woman of 80 years or more with COVID-19, enrolled during active disease. The rearranged chain carries TRBV28 and TRBJ1-2; the D region possibly corresponds to TRBD1 (5 bases align). Input material: peripheral blood. In nucleotide form, the sequence is TGTGCCAGCAGAGACGGGGGACTCTATGGCTACACCTTC. Translated, it reads CASRDGGLYGYTF.